One and the same sample provided the 20 T cell receptor beta chains below, sequenced in a study of blood T cell repertoires in COVID-19 (dated by TCRdb to about 2020). The library relied on the immunoSEQ multiplex PCR assay. In TCRdb, the immuneACCESS table is reduced to in-frame sequences with V and J assigned. These tables do not hold every clone; where another copy was compared, an unresolved V gene accounts for under half, and the others remain unexplained. This sample gives about 35,000 clones in total; about 87% of them show up just once. Roughly two fifths of the sample goes to the ten largest clones. Sequenced sample: peripheral blood. Receptors originate from a human donor in a cohort sampled during active COVID-19.

This chain links TRBV7-9 with TRBJ2-2; TRBD1 matches at 10 bases. This CDR3 is built from 15 residues. CDR1 is SEHNR and CDR2 is FQNEAQ in the germline V gene (reference sequence). J was trimmed by 6 bases and V by 4 bases; bases with no gene match: 5. The CDR3 loop is CASSSGQGVPGELFF. In DNA form, the CDR3 reads TGTGCCAGCAGCTCAGGACAGGGGGTGCCCGGGGAGCTGTTTTTT. The complete variable domain, with remaining parts taken from reference TRBV7-9 and TRBJ2-2, reads DTGVSQNPRHKITKRGQNVTFRCDPISEHNRLYWYRQTLGQGPEFLTYFQNEAQLEKSRLLSDRFSAERPKGSFSTLEIQRTEQGDSAMYLCASSSGQGVPGELFFGEGSRLTVL.

This clone appeared a few times. For the CDR3, the DNA is TGTGCCACGCGGAGGGGTTCCGCTAACTATGGCTACACCTTC. It is translated as CATRRGSANYGYTF. V is TRBV6-5 and J is TRBJ1-2; TRBD1 is a possible D gene (5 bases). The length of the CDR3 is 14 residues. Per the germline V gene, CDR1 is MNHEY and CDR2 is SVGAGI. Trimming stripped 10 bases from V and 0 bases from J, with 15 bases between.

The chain carries TRBV5-1 and TRBJ2-1, with a possible D match to TRBD1 (5 bases). Germline V gene sequence: CDR1 SGHRS, CDR2 YFSETQ. This CDR3 has 13 amino acids. Between the trimmed V and J ends, which lost 5 bases and 10 bases, there was a span of 16 bases. The CDR3 nucleotides are TGCGCCAGCAGGTATACCGTAAGGGGCGAGCAGTTCTTC. Residues: CASRYTVRGEQFF. Variable domain in full (rest from reference TRBV5-1 and TRBJ2-1): KAGVTQTPRYLIKTRGQQVTLSCSPISGHRSVSWYQQTPGQGLQFLFEYFSETQRNKGNFPGRFSGRQFSNSRSEMNVSTLELGDSALYLCASRYTVRGEQFFGPGTRLTVL.

This clone was picked up one time. This rearrangement joins TRBV6-5 to TRBJ2-6; TRBD1 agrees at 7 bases. Germline CDR1 and CDR2: MNHEY and SVGAGI. The trim removed 11 bases at V and 0 bases at J, leaving 7 bases unmatched. The CDR3 length is 15 residues. The CDR3 DNA reads TGTGCCGGTCGGACAGGTAGCTCTGGGGCCAACGTCCTGACTTTC. Amino acid sequence: CAGRTGSSGANVLTF.

This clone occurred once. V gene TRBV7-2 combines with J gene TRBJ2-5; D perhaps matches TRBD1 (6 bases). V shed 3 bases and J shed 5 bases, with 13 bases lying between them. In germline, CDR1 is SGHTA, CDR2 FQGNSA. The length of the CDR3 is 14 residues. The CDR3 DNA reads TGTGCCAGCAGCTTTCAGGGGATTGAGGAGACCCAGTACTTC. Amino acids: CASSFQGIEETQYF.

The chain is built from TRBV24-1 and TRBJ2-1; 9 bases align to TRBD1. Per germline, CDR1 KGHDR and CDR2 SFDVKD. Trimming took 4 bases from V and 5 from J; bases not matched to a gene: 8. This CDR3 comprises 16 residues. The CDR3 protein is CATSDPRQGVNNEQFF. The CDR3 DNA is TGTGCCACCAGTGACCCAAGACAGGGGGTTAACAATGAGCAGTTCTTC.

This chain connects TRBV7-3 to TRBJ1-1; weak D call: TRBD1 (6 bases). This CDR3 comprises 15 residues. Germline-derived CDR1 and CDR2 are SGHTA and FQGTGA. The V and J ends lost 0 bases and 1 base respectively, with 9 bases between them. CDR3 residues: CASSLTGTTNTEAFF. The CDR3 nucleotides are TGTGCCAGCAGCTTAACCGGGACAACGAACACTGAAGCTTTCTTT.

This chain uses TRBV2 with TRBJ1-5, with a tentative D call TRBD1 (6 bases). CDR1 is SNHLY and CDR2 is FYNNEI in the germline V gene. CDR3 length: 15 amino acids. Trimming removed 5 bases from V and 2 bases from J, with 13 bases in between. CDR3 amino acids: CASSPRDIGNQPQHF. The CDR3 nucleotides are TGTGCCAGCAGTCCAAGGGACATTGGCAATCAGCCCCAGCATTTT. Drawing the rest from reference TRBV2 and TRBJ1-5, the complete variable domain is EPEVTQTPSHQVTQMGQEVILRCVPISNHLYFYWYRQILGQKVEFLVSFYNNEISEKSEIFDDQFSVERPDGSNFTLKIRSTKLEDSAMYFCASSPRDIGNQPQHFGDGTRLSIL.

The gene calls are TRBV7-3 and TRBJ2-5; 10 nucleotides agree with TRBD2. V lost 2 bases and J lost 1; bases outside the gene matches: 7. Germline V CDR1 and CDR2: SGHTA, FQGTGA. The CDR3 sequence is 17 residues long. CDR3 in amino acids: CASSLGSGGALQETQYF. CDR3 bases: TGTGCCAGCAGCTTAGGGAGCGGGGGGGCCCTCCAAGAGACCCAGTACTTC.

This clone was observed a few times. The V gene is TRBV7-2, the J gene TRBJ2-5; possibly TRBD2 for D (6 bases). This CDR3 contains 14 residues. Trimming removed 4 bases from V and 2 bases from J, with 11 bases in between. From germline, CDR1 is SGHTA and CDR2 FQGNSA. The CDR3 DNA reads as TGTGCCAGCAGCTCCGGTGGGGGGCAAGAGACCCAGTACTTC. Protein sequence: CASSSGGGQETQYF. Full variable domain (remainder filled in from reference TRBV7-2 and TRBJ2-5): GAGVSQSPSNKVTEKGKDVELRCDPISGHTALYWYRQSLGQGLEFLIYFQGNSAPDKSGLPSDRFSAERTGGSVSTLTIQRTQQEDSAVYLCASSSGGGQETQYFGPGTRLLVL.

J is TRBJ1-6 and V is TRBV19, with D possibly being TRBD1 (6 bases). The germline V and J ends were trimmed by 0 bases and 7 bases, with 13 bases remaining between them. The CDR3 sequence is 16 residues long. Germline loops: CDR1 LNHDA, CDR2 SQIVND (reference sequence). For the CDR3, the DNA is TGTGCCAGTAGTATAGATCTCACAGGGTACAATTCACCCCTCCACTTT. Translated: CASSIDLTGYNSPLHF.

V gene TRBV5-6 combines with J gene TRBJ1-3, with 9 bases lining up with TRBD1. CDR1 is SGHDT and CDR2 is YYEEEE in the germline V gene. V lost 4 bases to trimming and J lost 1 base; unmatched junction nucleotides: 9. This CDR3 spans 17 amino acids. The chain's CDR3 is CASSTPGQGASGNTIYF. The CDR3 DNA is TGTGCCAGCAGCACTCCGGGACAGGGAGCTTCTGGAAACACCATATATTTT.

This rearrangement joins TRBV7-2 to TRBJ2-5; TRBD1 aligns across 9 bases. Germline-derived CDR1 and CDR2 are SGHTA and FQGNSA. After removal of 5 bases from V and 3 bases from J, the junction contained 4 bases not matched to a gene. The CDR3 length is 14 residues. In DNA, the CDR3 is TGTGCCAGCAGCCAATGGACAGGGGAAGAGACCCAGTACTTC. Its protein product is CASSQWTGEETQYF.

The V and J genes are TRBV15 and TRBJ1-4; tentative D call: TRBD1 (6 bases). The CDR3 contains 16 residues. Deletions cut 0 bases from V and 3 bases from J, with 11 bases between. Germline-derived CDR1 and CDR2 are LNHNV and YYDKDF (reference sequence). The CDR3 is CATSRETGFPNEKLFF. The CDR3 DNA follows: TGTGCCACCAGCAGAGAAACAGGGTTTCCTAATGAAAAACTGTTTTTT.

This clone was seen a few times. The chain has TRBV7-9 and TRBJ1-2, with a weak D call TRBD1 (6 bases). This CDR3 has 13 residues. V lost 9 bases to trimming and J lost 4 bases, with 15 bases between them. The germline V gene has CDR1 SEHNR and CDR2 FQNEAQ (reference sequence). The CDR3 bases are TGTGCCAGTCAGAAACAGGGATTCTATGGCTACACCTTC. It translates to CASQKQGFYGYTF.

This rearrangement joins TRBV5-6 to TRBJ2-1; TRBD2 is a possible D gene (6 bases). Per the germline V gene, CDR1 is SGHDT and CDR2 is YYEEEE. There are 15 residues in the CDR3. V was trimmed by 0 bases and J by 0 bases, leaving 7 bases between them. As DNA, the CDR3 is TGTGCCAGCAGCTTGGGCGGGGTCTCCTACAATGAGCAGTTCTTC. Encoded protein: CASSLGGVSYNEQFF.

The gene calls are TRBV11-2 and TRBJ2-3; 8 nucleotides match TRBD2. This CDR3 contains 15 residues. Germline trimming cut 5 bases from V and 2 bases from J; bases unmatched to any gene: 6. The germline CDR1 and CDR2 sequences are SGHAT and FQNNGV. For the CDR3, the DNA is TGTGCCAGCAGCATCATAGCGGGGTACACAGATACGCAGTATTTT. It encodes CASSIIAGYTDTQYF.

The rearrangement links TRBV7-2 to TRBJ2-2, with 7 bases aligning to TRBD1. V was pared by 1 base and J by 3 bases, with 2 bases of the junction left unmatched. The CDR3 extends over 15 amino acids. Germline V gene lookup returns CDR1 SGHTA and CDR2 FQGNSA. CDR3 residues: CASSLGQGDTGELFF. The CDR3 DNA is TGTGCCAGCAGCTTAGGGCAGGGGGACACCGGGGAGCTGTTTTTT.

This chain joins TRBV6-6 and TRBJ2-3; TRBD1 agrees at 7 bases. V lost 6 bases to trimming and J lost 0 bases; unmatched junction nucleotides: 6. CDR3 size: 15 residues. Germline CDR1 MNHNY, CDR2 SVGAGI (reference sequence). The CDR3 nucleotides are TGTGCCAGCAGCCCAGAACAGGGGAGCACAGATACGCAGTATTTT. It translates to CASSPEQGSTDTQYF.

This clone was seen a handful of times. CDR3 bases: TGTGCCAGCAGCCCCACCCGACAGAATGAAAAACTGTTTTTT. Protein sequence: CASSPTRQNEKLFF. The genes are TRBV5-8 and TRBJ1-4; TRBD1 might be the D (5 bases). V was clipped by 4 bases and J by 5 bases, with 12 bases between them. The CDR3 spans 14 residues. CDR1 is SGHTS and CDR2 is YDEGEE in the germline V gene. The full variable domain, its missing parts supplied by reference TRBV5-8 and TRBJ1-4, is EAGVTQSPTHLIKTRGQQATLRCSPISGHTSVYWYQQALGLGLQFLLWYDEGEERNRGNFPPRFSGRQFPNYSSELNVNALELEDSALYLCASSPTRQNEKLFFGSGTQLSVL.